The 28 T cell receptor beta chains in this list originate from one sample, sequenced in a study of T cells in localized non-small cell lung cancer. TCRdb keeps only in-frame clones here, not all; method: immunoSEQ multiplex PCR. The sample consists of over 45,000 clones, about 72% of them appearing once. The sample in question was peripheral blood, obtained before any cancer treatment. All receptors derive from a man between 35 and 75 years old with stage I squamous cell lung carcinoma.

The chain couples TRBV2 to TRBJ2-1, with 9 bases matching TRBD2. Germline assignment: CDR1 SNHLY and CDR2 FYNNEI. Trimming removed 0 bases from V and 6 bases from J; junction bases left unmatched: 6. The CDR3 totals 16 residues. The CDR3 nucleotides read TGTGCCAGCAGTGAAGCTGGCGGGGGGGACCCCAATGAGCAGTTCTTC. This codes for CASSEAGGGDPNEQFF.

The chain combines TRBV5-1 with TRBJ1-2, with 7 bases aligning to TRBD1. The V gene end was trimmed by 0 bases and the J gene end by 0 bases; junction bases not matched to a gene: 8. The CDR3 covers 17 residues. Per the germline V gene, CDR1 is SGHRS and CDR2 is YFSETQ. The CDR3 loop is CASSLGLGDRANYGYTF. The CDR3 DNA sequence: TGCGCCAGCAGCTTGGGGCTCGGGGACAGAGCTAACTATGGCTACACCTTC.

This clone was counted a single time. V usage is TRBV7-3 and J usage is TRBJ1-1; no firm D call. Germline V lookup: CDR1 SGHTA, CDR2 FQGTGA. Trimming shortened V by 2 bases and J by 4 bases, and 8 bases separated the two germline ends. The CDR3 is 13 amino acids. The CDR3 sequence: CASSLQESTEAFF. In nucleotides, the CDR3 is TGTGCCAGCAGCTTACAGGAGTCCACTGAAGCTTTCTTT.

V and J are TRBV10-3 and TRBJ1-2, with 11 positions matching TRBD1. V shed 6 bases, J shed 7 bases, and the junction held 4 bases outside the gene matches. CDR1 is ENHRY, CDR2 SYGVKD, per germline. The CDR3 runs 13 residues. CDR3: CAIRGTGGIGYTF. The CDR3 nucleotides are TGTGCCATCAGGGGGACAGGGGGTATTGGCTACACCTTC.

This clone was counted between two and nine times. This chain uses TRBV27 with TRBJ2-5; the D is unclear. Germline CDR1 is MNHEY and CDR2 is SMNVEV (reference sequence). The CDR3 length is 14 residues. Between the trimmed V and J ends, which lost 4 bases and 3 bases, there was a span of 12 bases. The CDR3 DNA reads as TGTGCCAGCAGTTCCATACCCAGAAAAGAGACCCAGTACTTC. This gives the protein CASSSIPRKETQYF.

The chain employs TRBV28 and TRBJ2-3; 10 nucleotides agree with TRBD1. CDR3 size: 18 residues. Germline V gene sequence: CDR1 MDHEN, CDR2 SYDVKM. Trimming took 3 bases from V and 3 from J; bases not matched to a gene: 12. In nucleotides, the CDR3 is TGTGCCAGCAGTTTCGGAGCAATGACAGGGGGCTGGACAGATACGCAGTATTTT. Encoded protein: CASSFGAMTGGWTDTQYF.

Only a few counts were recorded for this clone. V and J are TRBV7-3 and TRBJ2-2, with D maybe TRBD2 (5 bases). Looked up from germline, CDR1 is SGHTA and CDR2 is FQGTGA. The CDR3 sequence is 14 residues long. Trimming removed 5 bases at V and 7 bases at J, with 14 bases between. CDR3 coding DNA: TGTGCCAGCAGCCTAAACGCCGGGGACGGGGAGCTGTTTTTT. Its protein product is CASSLNAGDGELFF.

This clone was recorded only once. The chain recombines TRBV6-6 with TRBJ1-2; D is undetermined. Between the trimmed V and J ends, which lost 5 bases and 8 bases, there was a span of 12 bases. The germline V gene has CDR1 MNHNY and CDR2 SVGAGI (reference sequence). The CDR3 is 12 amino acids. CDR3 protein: CASSPTLTGYTF. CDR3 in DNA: TGTGCCAGCAGTCCTACCCTGACCGGCTACACCTTC.

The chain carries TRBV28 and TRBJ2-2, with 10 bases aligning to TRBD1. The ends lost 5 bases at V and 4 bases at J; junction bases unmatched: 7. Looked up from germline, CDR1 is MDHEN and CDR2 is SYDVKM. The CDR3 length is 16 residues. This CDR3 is CASSGVDRGLTGELFF. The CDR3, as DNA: TGTGCCAGCAGTGGTGTTGACAGGGGGCTCACCGGGGAGCTGTTTTTT.

In DNA, the CDR3 is TGTGCCAGCTCACCCGCCGGGGCCTACTCTGGAAACACCATATATTTT. Translating gives CASSPAGAYSGNTIYF. This rearrangement joins TRBV18 to TRBJ1-3; TRBD1 might be the D (5 bases). V lost 3 bases and J 0 bases, leaving 12 bases between the germline ends. CDR1 is KGHSH, CDR2 LQKENI, per germline. This CDR3 has 16 amino acids.

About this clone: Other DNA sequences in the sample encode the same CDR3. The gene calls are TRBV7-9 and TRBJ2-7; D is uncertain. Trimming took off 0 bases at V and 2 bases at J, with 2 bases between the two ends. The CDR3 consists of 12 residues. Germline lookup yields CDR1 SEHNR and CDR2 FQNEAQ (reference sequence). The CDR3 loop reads CASSLATYEQYF. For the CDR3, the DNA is TGTGCCAGCAGCTTAGCCACCTACGAGCAGTACTTC. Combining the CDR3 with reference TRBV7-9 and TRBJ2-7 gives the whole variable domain DTGVSQNPRHKITKRGQNVTFRCDPISEHNRLYWYRQTLGQGPEFLTYFQNEAQLEKSRLLSDRFSAERPKGSFSTLEIQRTEQGDSAMYLCASSLATYEQYFGPGTRLTVT.

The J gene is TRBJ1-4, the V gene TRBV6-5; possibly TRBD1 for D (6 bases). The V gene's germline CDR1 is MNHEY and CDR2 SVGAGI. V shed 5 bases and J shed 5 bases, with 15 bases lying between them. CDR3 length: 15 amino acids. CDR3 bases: TGTGCCAGCAGTAAAAACAGGGTGACGAATGAAAAACTGTTTTTT. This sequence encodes CASSKNRVTNEKLFF.

CDR3: CAWSVMGAQETQYF. The CDR3 DNA reads TGTGCCTGGAGTGTTATGGGGGCCCAAGAGACCCAGTACTTC. The chain employs TRBV30 and TRBJ2-5, with TRBD1 as a possible D gene (6 bases). The CDR3 totals 14 residues. Trimming took off 0 bases at V and 1 base at J, with 9 bases between the two ends. Germline V gene sequence: CDR1 GTSNPN, CDR2 SVGIG (reference sequence).

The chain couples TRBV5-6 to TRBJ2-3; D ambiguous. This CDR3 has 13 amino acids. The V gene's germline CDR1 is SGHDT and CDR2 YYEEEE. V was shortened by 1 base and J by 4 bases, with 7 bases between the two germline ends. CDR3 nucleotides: TGTGCCAGCAGCTTGTGGGCCGCAGATACGCAGTATTTT. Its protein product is CASSLWAADTQYF.

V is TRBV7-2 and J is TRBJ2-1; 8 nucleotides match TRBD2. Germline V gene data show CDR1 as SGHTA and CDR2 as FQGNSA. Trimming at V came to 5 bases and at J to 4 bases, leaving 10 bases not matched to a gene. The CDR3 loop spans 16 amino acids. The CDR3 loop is CASSIVRGAAYNEQFF. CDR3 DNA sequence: TGTGCCAGCAGCATCGTGCGGGGGGCGGCTTACAATGAGCAGTTCTTC.

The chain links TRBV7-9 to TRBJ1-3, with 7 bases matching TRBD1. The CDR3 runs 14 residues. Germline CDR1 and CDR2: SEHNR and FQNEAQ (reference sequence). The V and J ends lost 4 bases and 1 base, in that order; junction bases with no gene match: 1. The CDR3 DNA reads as TGTGCCAGCAGCTCGACAGGGTCTGGAAACACCATATATTTT. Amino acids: CASSSTGSGNTIYF.

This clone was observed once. The CDR3 nucleotides are TGTGCCAGCAGCTCCCACGGAGGGGCGGCTAGCGCGCATGTCCGCGAGCAGTTCTTC. Amino acids: CASSSHGGAASAHVREQFF. The chain is built from TRBV7-9 and TRBJ2-1; tentative D call: TRBD2 (6 bases). Germline-derived CDR1 and CDR2 are SEHNR and FQNEAQ (reference sequence). The V and J ends lost 4 bases and 10 bases respectively, with 32 bases between them. The CDR3 has 19 residues.

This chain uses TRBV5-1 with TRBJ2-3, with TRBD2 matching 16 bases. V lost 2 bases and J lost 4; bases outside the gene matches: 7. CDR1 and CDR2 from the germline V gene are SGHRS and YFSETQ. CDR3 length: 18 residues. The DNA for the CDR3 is TGCGCCAGCAGCTTCGGCCGGGGACTAGCGGGGGGGTCAGATACGCAGTATTTT. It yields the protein CASSFGRGLAGGSDTQYF.

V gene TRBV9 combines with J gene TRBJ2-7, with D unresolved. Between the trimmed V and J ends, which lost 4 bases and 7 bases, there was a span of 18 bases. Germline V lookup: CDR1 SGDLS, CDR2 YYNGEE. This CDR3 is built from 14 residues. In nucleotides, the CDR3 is TGTGCCAGCAGCCCGAGTGCGTTTTTGGGGGAGCAGTACTTC. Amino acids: CASSPSAFLGEQYF.

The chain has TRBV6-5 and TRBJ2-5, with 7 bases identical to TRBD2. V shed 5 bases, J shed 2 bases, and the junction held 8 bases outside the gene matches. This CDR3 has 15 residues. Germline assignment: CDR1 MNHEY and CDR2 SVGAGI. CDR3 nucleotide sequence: TGTGCCAGCAGTCCAGGGAAGCGGGAACAAGAGACCCAGTACTTC. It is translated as CASSPGKREQETQYF.

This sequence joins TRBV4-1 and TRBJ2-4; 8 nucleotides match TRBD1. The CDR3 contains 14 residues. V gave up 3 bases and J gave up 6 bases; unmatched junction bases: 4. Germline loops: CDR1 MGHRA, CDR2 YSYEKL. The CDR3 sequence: CASSHPGQGNIQYF. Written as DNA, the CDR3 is TGCGCCAGCAGCCACCCCGGACAGGGAAACATTCAGTACTTC.

The CDR3 here is CASSTDSGNYGYTF. As DNA, the CDR3 is TGTGCCAGCAGTACGGACAGTGGTAACTATGGCTACACCTTC. This chain uses TRBV6-5 with TRBJ1-2, with TRBD1 as a possible D gene (6 bases). Germline V gene lookup returns CDR1 MNHEY and CDR2 SVGAGI. This CDR3 has 14 amino acids. V shed 5 bases and J shed 1 base, with 11 bases lying between them.

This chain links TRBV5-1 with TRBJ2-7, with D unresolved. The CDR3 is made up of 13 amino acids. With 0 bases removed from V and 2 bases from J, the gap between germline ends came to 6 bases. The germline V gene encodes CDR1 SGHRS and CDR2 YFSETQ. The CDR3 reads CASSLESPYEQYF. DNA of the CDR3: TGCGCCAGCAGCTTGGAAAGTCCCTACGAGCAGTACTTC.

Here the CDR3 DNA reads TGTGCCTGGAGTGTTGGGGGGACACATAATTCACCCCTCCACTTT. Encoded protein: CAWSVGGTHNSPLHF. The V and J genes are TRBV30 and TRBJ1-6; a possible D gene is TRBD1 (6 bases). The germline V and J ends were trimmed by 0 bases and 5 bases, with 11 bases remaining between them. The CDR3 sequence is 15 residues long. CDR1 and CDR2 (germline): GTSNPN, SVGIG (reference sequence).

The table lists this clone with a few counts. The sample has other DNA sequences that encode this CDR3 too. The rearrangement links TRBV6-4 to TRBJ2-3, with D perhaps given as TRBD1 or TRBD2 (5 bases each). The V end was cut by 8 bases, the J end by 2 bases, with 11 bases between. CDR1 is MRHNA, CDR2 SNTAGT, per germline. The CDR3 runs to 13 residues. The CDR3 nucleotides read TGTGCCAGCGGGGCGGGCCACACAGATACGCAGTATTTT. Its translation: CASGAGHTDTQYF.

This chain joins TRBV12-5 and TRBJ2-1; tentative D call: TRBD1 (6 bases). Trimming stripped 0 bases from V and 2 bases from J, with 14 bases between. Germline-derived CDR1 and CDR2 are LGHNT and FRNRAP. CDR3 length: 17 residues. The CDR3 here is CASGLVRHRVTYNEQFF. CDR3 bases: TGTGCTAGTGGTTTGGTACGGCACAGGGTAACCTACAATGAGCAGTTCTTC.

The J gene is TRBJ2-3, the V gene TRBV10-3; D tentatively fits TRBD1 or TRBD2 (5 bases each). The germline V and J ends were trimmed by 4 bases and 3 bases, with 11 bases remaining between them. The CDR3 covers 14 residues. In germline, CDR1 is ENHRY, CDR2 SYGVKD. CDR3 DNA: TGTGCCATCAGTGTCGGGGCCCCTACAGATACGCAGTATTTT. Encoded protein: CAISVGAPTDTQYF.

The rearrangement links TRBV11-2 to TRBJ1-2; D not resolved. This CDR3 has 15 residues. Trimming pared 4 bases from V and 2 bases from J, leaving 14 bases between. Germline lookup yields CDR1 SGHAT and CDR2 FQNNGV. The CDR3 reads CASSSPRRSNYGYTF. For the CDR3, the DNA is TGTGCCAGCAGCTCCCCTCGACGTTCAAACTATGGCTACACCTTC.